The subject of this entry is one TCR beta chain. As yet, its antigen is unknown. The sample is drawn from a study of T cell responses to AZD1222 COVID-19 vaccine. Using immunoSEQ multiplex PCR, the repertoire was profiled, and TCRdb retains in-frame clones only, with some absent. The sample records 95,000 or so clones, around 92% being singletons. Study conclusions and caveats: Sampling captured repertoires only after the peak T cell response. Among spike-specific TCRs, nearly half reportedly target unmutated variant regions.

The sample consisted of peripheral blood, taken on day 0 of MenACWY control vaccination. The clonotype originates from an adult in good health.

The CDR3 region has the DNA TGTGCCAGCAGCCAGGACAGCCGGGGTTCACCCCTCCACTTT. Protein sequence: CASSQDSRGSPLHF. The chain uses TRBV28 and TRBJ1-6, with D possibly matching TRBD1 (6 bases). The CDR3 runs to 14 residues. Germline V gives CDR1 MDHEN, CDR2 SYDVKM. Trimming shortened V by 6 bases and J by 9 bases, and 15 bases separated the two germline ends.